The subject of this entry is one TCR beta chain. Antigen specificity is unknown. This specimen belongs to a study of CD8 T cells in Susac syndrome. Study outcomes and limitations: It was acknowledged by the study that relatively few individuals were included in its TCR sequencing and HLA analysis.

From blood CD8+ and CD4+ T cells, TCR beta sequences were generated. The TEMRA cells underwent FACS enrichment, while the CD8+ and CD4+ T cells underwent negative isolation. When the RNA was reverse transcribed, random hexamers were used with an input of roughly 0.5 to 1 ug. Amplification of TCR beta CDR3 spanned 54 Vbeta and 13 Jbeta via immunoSEQ multiplex PCR. Using its own MiXCR run on the immunoSEQ multiplex PCR reads, TCRdb lists one record per CDR3 protein. This sample has 110,000 or so distinct CDR3 sequences, with 85% to 95% found just once. The ends were cut back, 1 base at V and 2 bases at J, with 6 bases in the middle. Per germline, CDR1 GTSNPN and CDR2 SVGIG (reference sequence). The CDR3 runs to 13 residues.

Material: CD4+ T cells from PBMCs. This clonotype originated in a human donor with multiple sclerosis. This chain joins TRBV30 and TRBJ1-5; D not resolved. The CDR3 nucleotides are TGTGCCTGGAGTGGCGGGGGCAATCAGCCCCAGCATTTT. Translated: CAWSGGGNQPQHF.